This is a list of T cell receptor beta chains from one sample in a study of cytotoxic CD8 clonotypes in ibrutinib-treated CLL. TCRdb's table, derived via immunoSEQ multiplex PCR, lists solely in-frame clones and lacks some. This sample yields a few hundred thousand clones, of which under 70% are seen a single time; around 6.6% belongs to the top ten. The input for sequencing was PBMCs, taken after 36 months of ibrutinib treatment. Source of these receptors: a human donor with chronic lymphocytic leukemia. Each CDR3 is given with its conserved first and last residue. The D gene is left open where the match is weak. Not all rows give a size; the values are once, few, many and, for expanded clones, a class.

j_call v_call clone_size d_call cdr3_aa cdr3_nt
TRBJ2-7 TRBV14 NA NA CASSQEPRPSYEQYF TGTGCCAGCAGCCAAGAACCCAGACCGAGCTACGAGCAGTACTTC
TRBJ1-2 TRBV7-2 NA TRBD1 CASSTEGTGTGYTF TGTGCCAGCAGCACAGAAGGGACAGGAACAGGCTACACCTTC
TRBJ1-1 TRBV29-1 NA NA CSVARYTEEAFF TGCAGCGTTGCGCGGTACACAGAGGAAGCTTTCTTT
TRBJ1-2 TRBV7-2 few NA CASSLGGTYGYTF TGTGCCAGCAGCTTAGGGGGAACCTATGGCTACACCTTC
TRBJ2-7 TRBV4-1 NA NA CASSQDTGSYEQYF TGCGCCAGCAGCCAAGATACAGGATCCTACGAGCAGTACTTC
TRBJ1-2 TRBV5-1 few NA CASSLGTGNYGYTF TGCGCCAGCAGCTTGGGGACGGGTAACTATGGCTACACCTTC
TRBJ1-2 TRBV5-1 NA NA CASSFLRDTPRGPNYGYTF TGCGCCAGCAGCTTTCTCCGGGACACCCCACGGGGGCCTAACTATGGCTACACCTTC
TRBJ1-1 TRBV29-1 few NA CTTQLGGTEAFF TGCACCACACAGCTGGGTGGCACTGAAGCTTTCTTT
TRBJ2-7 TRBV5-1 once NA CASRGSSYEQYF TGCGCCAGCAGGGGGTCCTCCTACGAGCAGTACTTC
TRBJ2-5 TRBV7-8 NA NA CASIMAGTYQETQYF TGTGCCAGCATTATGGCAGGGACGTACCAAGAGACCCAGTACTTC
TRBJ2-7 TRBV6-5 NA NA CASSLWTAPYEQYF TGTGCCAGCAGTCTCTGGACTGCCCCCTACGAGCAGTACTTC
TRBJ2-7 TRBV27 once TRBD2 CASSFRVSGSYEQYF TGTGCCAGCAGTTTCCGGGTTAGCGGGTCCTACGAGCAGTACTTC
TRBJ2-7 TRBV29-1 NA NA CSALDSVYEQYF TGCAGCGCCCTCGACAGTGTCTACGAGCAGTACTTC
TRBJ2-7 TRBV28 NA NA CASSQGGREQYF TGTGCCAGCAGCCAAGGGGGGCGCGAGCAGTACTTC
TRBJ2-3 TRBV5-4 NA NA CASSFGGASGTDTQYF TGTGCCAGCAGCTTCGGAGGGGCTAGCGGCACAGATACGCAGTATTTT
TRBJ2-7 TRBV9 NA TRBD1 CASSVGQGNYEQYF TGTGCCAGCAGCGTGGGACAGGGGAACTACGAGCAGTACTTC
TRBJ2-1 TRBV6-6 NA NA CASSYRIHEQFF TGTGCCAGCAGTTACAGGATTCATGAGCAGTTCTTC